A selection of T cell receptor beta chains follows, all from one sample in a study of blood T cell repertoires in COVID-19. Assay used: immunoSEQ multiplex PCR; TCRdb lists only in-frame clones, some missing. The sample holds about 410,000 clones; around nine tenths are singletons and the top ten take roughly 1.4%. Sequenced sample: peripheral blood. These TCRs come from a woman aged 40 to 55 with COVID-19, enrolled during active disease. Both conserved end residues are part of each CDR3. A D gene is named only where the DNA matches it firmly. Rows may omit the clone size; those that give it use once, few, many or a size class.

V gene: TRBV28; J gene: TRBJ2-7; clone size: -; D gene: -; CDR3 protein: CASKSPDSSYEQYF; CDR3 DNA: TGTGCCAGCAAGTCGCCGGACAGTTCCTACGAGCAGTACTTC
V gene: TRBV5-6; J gene: TRBJ1-3; clone size: once; D gene: -; CDR3 protein: CASSLAWRDSGNTIYF; CDR3 DNA: TGTGCCAGCAGCTTGGCATGGCGGGACTCTGGAAACACCATATATTTT
V gene: TRBV28; J gene: TRBJ2-3; clone size: -; D gene: TRBD2; CDR3 protein: CASSAGGSRTDTQYF; CDR3 DNA: TGTGCCAGCAGTGCTGGCGGGAGCCGCACAGATACGCAGTATTTT
V gene: TRBV7-2; J gene: TRBJ2-1; clone size: -; D gene: TRBD2; CDR3 protein: CASSRVTSGNNEQFF; CDR3 DNA: TGTGCCAGCAGCCGCGTGACTAGCGGAAACAATGAGCAGTTCTTC
V gene: TRBV19; J gene: TRBJ2-3; clone size: -; D gene: TRBD2; CDR3 protein: CASSIHSGGARTDTQYF; CDR3 DNA: TGTGCCAGTAGTATACATAGCGGGGGGGCCCGGACAGATACGCAGTATTTT
V gene: TRBV5-4; J gene: TRBJ1-1; clone size: -; D gene: -; CDR3 protein: CASSSKRTGMNTEAFF; CDR3 DNA: TGTGCCAGCAGCTCCAAACGTACAGGTATGAACACTGAAGCTTTCTTT
V gene: TRBV19; J gene: TRBJ1-1; clone size: few; D gene: TRBD1; CDR3 protein: CASSLGQVTEAFF; CDR3 DNA: TGTGCCAGTAGTCTCGGACAGGTCACTGAAGCTTTCTTT
V gene: TRBV4-3; J gene: TRBJ1-2; clone size: -; D gene: TRBD1; CDR3 protein: CASSRGRTGFNYGYTF; CDR3 DNA: TGCGCCAGCAGCCGGGGTCGGACAGGTTTTAACTATGGCTACACCTTC
V gene: TRBV5-8; J gene: TRBJ2-6; clone size: few; D gene: -; CDR3 protein: CASSPGLTGANVLTF; CDR3 DNA: TGTGCCAGCAGCCCAGGACTCACTGGGGCCAACGTCCTGACTTTC
V gene: TRBV9; J gene: TRBJ2-7; clone size: -; D gene: TRBD1; CDR3 protein: CASSVGQGDSHEQYF; CDR3 DNA: TGTGCCAGCAGCGTTGGACAGGGGGATTCTCACGAGCAGTACTTC
V gene: TRBV27; J gene: TRBJ2-5; clone size: -; D gene: -; CDR3 protein: CASRTEETQYF; CDR3 DNA: TGTGCCAGCAGAACTGAAGAGACCCAGTACTTC
V gene: TRBV2; J gene: TRBJ2-7; clone size: -; D gene: TRBD2; CDR3 protein: CASNLMNSGGSYEQYF; CDR3 DNA: TGTGCCAGCAACCTGATGAATAGCGGGGGAAGCTACGAGCAGTACTTC
V gene: TRBV6-5; J gene: TRBJ2-7; clone size: -; D gene: -; CDR3 protein: CASQGLITYEQYF; CDR3 DNA: TGTGCCAGTCAGGGACTGATCACCTACGAGCAGTACTTC
V gene: TRBV9; J gene: TRBJ2-7; clone size: -; D gene: TRBD1; CDR3 protein: CASSVGTGKANEQYF; CDR3 DNA: TGTGCCAGCAGCGTAGGGACAGGGAAAGCGAACGAGCAGTACTTC
V gene: TRBV11-2; J gene: TRBJ1-4; clone size: few; D gene: -; CDR3 protein: CASRPKLPFNEKLFF; CDR3 DNA: TGTGCCAGCAGACCTAAACTGCCCTTCAATGAAAAACTGTTTTTT
V gene: TRBV7-3; J gene: TRBJ1-6; clone size: -; D gene: -; CDR3 protein: CASSLSPTNNSPLHF; CDR3 DNA: TGTGCCAGCAGCTTATCTCCGACTAACAATTCACCCCTCCACTTT
V gene: TRBV9; J gene: TRBJ1-6; clone size: -; D gene: -; CDR3 protein: CASSVELMRGPDSPLHF; CDR3 DNA: TGTGCCAGCAGCGTAGAATTAATGCGGGGACCGGATTCACCCCTCCACTTT
V gene: TRBV7-2; J gene: TRBJ2-5; clone size: -; D gene: TRBD2; CDR3 protein: CASSFMGGSGIQETQYF; CDR3 DNA: TGTGCCAGCAGCTTTATGGGGGGGAGCGGGATACAAGAGACCCAGTACTTC
V gene: TRBV30; J gene: TRBJ1-2; clone size: -; D gene: -; CDR3 protein: CAWSVRDGYTF; CDR3 DNA: TGTGCCTGGAGTGTACGGGATGGCTACACCTTC
V gene: TRBV28; J gene: TRBJ1-2; clone size: -; D gene: -; CDR3 protein: CASSPRATVYGYTF; CDR3 DNA: TGTGCCAGCAGTCCCAGGGCGACGGTTTATGGCTACACCTTC
V gene: TRBV20-1; J gene: TRBJ2-4; clone size: -; D gene: TRBD2; CDR3 protein: CSASFLAGVNIQYF; CDR3 DNA: TGCAGTGCTAGTTTTCTAGCGGGAGTAAACATTCAGTACTTC
V gene: TRBV5-1; J gene: TRBJ1-2; clone size: -; D gene: -; CDR3 protein: CASSLDSGTYGYTF; CDR3 DNA: TGCGCCAGCAGCTTGGATTCGGGTACCTATGGCTACACCTTC
V gene: TRBV2; J gene: TRBJ2-7; clone size: -; D gene: -; CDR3 protein: CASTYYEQYF; CDR3 DNA: TGTGCCAGCACCTACTACGAGCAGTACTTC
V gene: TRBV7-9; J gene: TRBJ1-2; clone size: -; D gene: TRBD1; CDR3 protein: CASSYGQGGGYTF; CDR3 DNA: TGTGCCAGCAGCTACGGACAGGGTGGAGGCTACACCTTC
V gene: TRBV2; J gene: TRBJ2-5; clone size: -; D gene: TRBD1; CDR3 protein: CASRDRGETQYF; CDR3 DNA: TGTGCCAGCAGGGACAGGGGTGAGACCCAGTACTTC
V gene: TRBV5-1; J gene: TRBJ1-1; clone size: -; D gene: TRBD1; CDR3 protein: CASRVGQGAGYTEAFF; CDR3 DNA: TGCGCCAGCAGGGTGGGACAGGGGGCTGGTTACACTGAAGCTTTCTTT
V gene: TRBV27; J gene: TRBJ1-2; clone size: -; D gene: TRBD1; CDR3 protein: CASSSLGQPFNYGYTF; CDR3 DNA: TGTGCCAGCAGTTCCCTGGGACAGCCATTTAACTATGGCTACACCTTC
V gene: TRBV19; J gene: TRBJ2-4; clone size: -; D gene: TRBD1; CDR3 protein: CASSAGTGGGNIQYF; CDR3 DNA: TGTGCCAGTAGCGCCGGGACAGGGGGAGGAAACATTCAGTACTTC
V gene: TRBV4-2; J gene: TRBJ1-2; clone size: -; D gene: -; CDR3 protein: CASSQDGGAGYTF; CDR3 DNA: TGTGCCAGCAGCCAAGATGGAGGGGCTGGCTACACCTTC
V gene: TRBV28; J gene: TRBJ2-7; clone size: few; D gene: TRBD1; CDR3 protein: CASSLRQGVAYEQYF; CDR3 DNA: TGTGCCAGCAGTTTGCGACAGGGGGTAGCCTACGAGCAGTACTTC
V gene: TRBV11-2; J gene: TRBJ2-4; clone size: once; D gene: -; CDR3 protein: CASSSLGGRARGAKNIQYF; CDR3 DNA: TGTGCCAGCAGCTCGCTTGGTGGCCGGGCAAGGGGGGCCAAAAACATTCAGTACTTC
V gene: TRBV28; J gene: TRBJ1-1; clone size: once; D gene: -; CDR3 protein: CASCSGALNTEAFF; CDR3 DNA: TGTGCCAGCTGTTCAGGGGCCTTGAACACTGAAGCTTTCTTT
V gene: TRBV6-6; J gene: TRBJ2-5; clone size: -; D gene: TRBD1; CDR3 protein: CASSFGTGWETQYF; CDR3 DNA: TGTGCCAGCAGTTTCGGGACAGGGTGGGAGACCCAGTACTTC
V gene: TRBV7-2; J gene: TRBJ1-4; clone size: -; D gene: -; CDR3 protein: CASSPGVNEKLFF; CDR3 DNA: TGTGCCAGCAGCCCAGGGGTTAATGAAAAACTGTTTTTT
V gene: TRBV7-9; J gene: TRBJ1-1; clone size: -; D gene: -; CDR3 protein: CASSLYTGDTEAFF; CDR3 DNA: TGTGCCAGCAGCTTATACACCGGGGACACTGAAGCTTTCTTT
V gene: TRBV24-1; J gene: TRBJ1-2; clone size: -; D gene: TRBD1; CDR3 protein: CATSTRTGNGYTF; CDR3 DNA: TGTGCCACCAGTACCAGGACAGGGAATGGCTACACCTTC
V gene: TRBV11-2; J gene: TRBJ1-1; clone size: -; D gene: -; CDR3 protein: CASSLLGALMNTEAFF; CDR3 DNA: TGTGCCAGCAGCTTGTTAGGGGCTTTAATGAACACTGAAGCTTTCTTT
V gene: TRBV10-3; J gene: TRBJ1-1; clone size: -; D gene: TRBD1; CDR3 protein: CAISPGTGKSNTEAFF; CDR3 DNA: TGTGCCATCAGCCCCGGGACAGGGAAGTCGAACACTGAAGCTTTCTTT
V gene: TRBV9; J gene: TRBJ2-5; clone size: -; D gene: -; CDR3 protein: CASSAGRGPGQSRKETQYF; CDR3 DNA: TGTGCCAGCAGCGCCGGCAGAGGCCCCGGACAATCTCGGAAGGAGACCCAGTACTTC